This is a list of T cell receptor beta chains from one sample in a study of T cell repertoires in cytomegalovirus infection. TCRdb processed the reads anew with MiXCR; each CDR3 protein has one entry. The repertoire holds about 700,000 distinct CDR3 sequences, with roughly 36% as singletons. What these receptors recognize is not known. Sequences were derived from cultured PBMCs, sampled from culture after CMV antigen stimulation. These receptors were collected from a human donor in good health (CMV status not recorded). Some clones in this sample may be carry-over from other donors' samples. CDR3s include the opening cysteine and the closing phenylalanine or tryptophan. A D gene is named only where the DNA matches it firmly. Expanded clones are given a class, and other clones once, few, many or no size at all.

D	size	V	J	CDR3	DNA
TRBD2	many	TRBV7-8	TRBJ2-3	CASSLAMVVAGYTDTQYF	TGTGCCAGCAGCTTAGCTATGGTGGTAGCGGGGTACACAGATACGCAGTATTTT
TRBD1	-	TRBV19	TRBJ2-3	CASSSDRESTDTQYF	TGTGCCAGTAGTAGTGACAGGGAGAGCACAGATACGCAGTATTTT
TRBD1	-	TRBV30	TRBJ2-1	CAWMGTGSSYNEQFF	TGTGCCTGGATGGGGACAGGGAGCTCCTACAATGAGCAGTTCTTC
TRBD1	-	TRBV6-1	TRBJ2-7	CASSNGQGTAYEQYF	TGTGCCAGCAGTAATGGACAGGGGACAGCCTACGAGCAGTACTTC
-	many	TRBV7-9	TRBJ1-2	CASSLAVEAIYGYTF	TGTGCCAGCAGCTTAGCAGTCGAAGCCATCTATGGCTACACCTTC
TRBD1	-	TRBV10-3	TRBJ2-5	CAISGQAQETQYF	TGTGCCATCTCGGGACAGGCACAAGAGACCCAGTACTTC
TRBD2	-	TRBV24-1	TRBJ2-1	CATSDSGRGEENEQFF	TGTGCCACCAGTGATTCCGGGCGGGGGGAGGAAAATGAGCAGTTCTTC
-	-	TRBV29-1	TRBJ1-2	CSAGVFDYGYTF	TGCAGCGCCGGAGTCTTCGACTATGGCTACACCTTC
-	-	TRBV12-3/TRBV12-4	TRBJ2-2	CASSNRDAGTGELFF	TGTGCCAGCAGTAACCGGGACGCGGGTACCGGGGAGCTGTTTTTT
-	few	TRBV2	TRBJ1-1	CASSEGAQFGEAFF	TGTGCCAGCAGTGAAGGGGCTCAATTTGGGGAAGCTTTCTTT
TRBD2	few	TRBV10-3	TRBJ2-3	CAISEYGTTDTQYF	TGTGCCATCAGTGAGTATGGGACTACTGATACGCAGTATTTT
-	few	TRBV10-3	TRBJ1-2	CATVGASTANYGYTF	TGTGCCACTGTGGGGGCATCTACGGCTAACTATGGCTACACCTTC
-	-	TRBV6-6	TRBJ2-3	CASNNPGEDTQYF	TGTGCCAGCAACAACCCCGGAGAGGATACGCAGTATTTT
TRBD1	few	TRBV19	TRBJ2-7	CASRRTGPGYEQYF	TGTGCCAGTAGGAGGACAGGCCCTGGCTACGAGCAGTACTTC
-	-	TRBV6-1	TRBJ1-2	CAIGLDYTF	TGTGCCATAGGGCTTGACTACACCTTC
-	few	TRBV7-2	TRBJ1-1	CASSLVVNRNTEAFF	TGTGCCAGCAGCTTAGTGGTAAATCGAAACACTGAAGCTTTCTTT
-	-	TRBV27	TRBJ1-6	CASSSTPHTGAGMDSPLHF	TGTGCCAGCAGTTCCACCCCACACACGGGAGCGGGTATGGATTCACCCCTCCACTTT
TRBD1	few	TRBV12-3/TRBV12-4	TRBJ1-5	CASSPPDRTGGNQPQHF	TGTGCCAGCAGTCCCCCAGATCGGACAGGGGGTAATCAGCCCCAGCATTTT
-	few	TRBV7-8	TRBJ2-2	CASSLSGAVDTGELFF	TGTGCCAGCAGCTTAAGTGGTGCGGTCGACACCGGGGAGCTGTTTTTT
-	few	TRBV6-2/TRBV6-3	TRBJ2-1	CASQAGDYNEQFF	TGTGCCAGCCAAGCCGGGGACTACAATGAGCAGTTCTTC
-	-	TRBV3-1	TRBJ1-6	CASSQDAGSGSPLHF	TGTGCCAGCAGCCAAGACGCTGGGTCTGGTTCACCCCTCCACTTT
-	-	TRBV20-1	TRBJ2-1	CSASGPGWGQFF	TGCAGTGCCTCTGGTCCGGGGTGGGGGCAGTTCTTC
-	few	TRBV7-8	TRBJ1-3	CASSLARAGHSGNTIYF	TGTGCCAGCAGCTTAGCCAGGGCGGGACACTCTGGAAACACCATATATTTT
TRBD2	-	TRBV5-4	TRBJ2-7	CASGTSVSSYEQYF	TGTGCCAGCGGCACTAGCGTAAGCTCCTACGAGCAGTACTTC
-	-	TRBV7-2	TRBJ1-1	CASSLVLGPGTEAFF	TGTGCCAGCAGCTTAGTACTGGGTCCTGGCACTGAAGCTTTCTTT
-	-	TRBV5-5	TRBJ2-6	CASSVGPLVGANVLTF	TGTGCCAGCAGCGTTGGCCCTCTGGTTGGGGCCAACGTCCTGACTTTC
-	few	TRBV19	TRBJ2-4	CASSVIQGAINIQYF	TGTGCCAGTAGTGTCATACAGGGAGCCATAAACATTCAGTACTTC